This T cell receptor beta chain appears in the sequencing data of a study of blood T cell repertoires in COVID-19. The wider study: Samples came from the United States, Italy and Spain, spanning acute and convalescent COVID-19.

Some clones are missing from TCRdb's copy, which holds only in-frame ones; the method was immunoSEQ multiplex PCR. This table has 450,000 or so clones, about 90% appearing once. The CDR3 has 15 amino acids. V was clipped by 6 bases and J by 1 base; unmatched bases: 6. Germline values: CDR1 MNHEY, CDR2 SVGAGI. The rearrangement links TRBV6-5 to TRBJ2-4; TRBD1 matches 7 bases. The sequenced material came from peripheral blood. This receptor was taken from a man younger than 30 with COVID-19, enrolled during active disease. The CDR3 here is CASRSLGQAKNIQYF. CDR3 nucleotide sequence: TGTGCCAGCAGGTCCCTGGGACAGGCCAAAAACATTCAGTACTTC.